Detailed here is one T cell receptor (beta chain). The antigen is undetermined. The second PCR ran about 6 to 11 cycles with a sample-barcoded 5' primer and J-beta primers. TCRdb re-derived calls from the 5' RACE reads in MiXCR, one entry per CDR3 protein. The sample yields about 800,000 distinct CDR3 sequences, just under 25% seen once. This record belongs to a study of blood T cells in healthy people across ages. Study results and limitations: In long-lived donors, naive CD4+ cell counts and diversity exceeded those of aged donors.

V dropped 5 bases and J dropped 6 bases, with 9 bases sitting between them. Germline loops: CDR1 DFQATT, CDR2 SNEGSKA (reference sequence). The CDR3 extends over 11 amino acids. This sample was also put to use in a study of T cells of mothers and their children.

Specimen: blood. The chain combines TRBV20-1 with TRBJ2-3; D possibly corresponds to TRBD2 (5 bases). This clonotype originated in a boy aged 10-17 years in good health. The CDR3 DNA is TGCAGTGCTCGTAGCGAGGATACGCAGTATTTT. Amino acid sequence: CSARSEDTQYF.